The rows below give T cell receptor beta chains drawn from one sample of a study of OX40 agonist ivuxolimab in advanced cancers. The assay was immunoSEQ multiplex PCR, and TCRdb's table has in-frame clones only and misses some. The sample has about 45,000 clones, roughly 84% seen once. The sample in question was CD4+ or CD8+ T cells sorted from blood, obtained in a trial of the OX40 agonist ivuxolimab. The receptors were sampled from an adult with an advanced solid tumor such as melanoma, head and neck, liver or kidney cancer. Both conserved end residues are part of each CDR3. D genes are given only for firm matches. The size entry is marked missing in some rows and otherwise reads once, few, many or a size class.

v_gene	abundance	j_gene	d_gene	CDR3aa	CDR3nt
TRBV4-2	.	TRBJ2-7	.	CASSQRGEQYF	TGTGCCAGCAGCCAAAGGGGCGAGCAGTACTTC
TRBV5-6	.	TRBJ2-1	TRBD2	CASSLGGTSHNEQFF	TGTGCCAGCAGCTTGGGAGGGACTAGTCACAATGAGCAGTTCTTC
TRBV6-5	.	TRBJ2-3	TRBD1	CASSSTGGGTDTQYF	TGTGCCAGCAGTTCTACAGGGGGTGGGACAGATACGCAGTATTTT
TRBV5-6	.	TRBJ1-1	.	CASSWQGGNEAFF	TGTGCCAGCAGCTGGCAGGGAGGGAATGAAGCTTTCTTT
TRBV7-6	.	TRBJ1-5	.	CASSIESQPQHF	TGTGCCAGCAGCATCGAAAGTCAGCCCCAGCATTTT
TRBV10-1	.	TRBJ2-1	.	CASSRQGAGLGYNEQFF	TGCGCCAGCAGCCGACAGGGTGCGGGACTAGGATACAATGAGCAGTTCTTC
TRBV4-1	few	TRBJ2-1	TRBD1	CASSPLEGTGYNEQFF	TGCGCCAGCAGCCCCTTGGAAGGGACAGGTTACAATGAGCAGTTCTTC
TRBV21-1	.	TRBJ1-5	.	CASSKSKGEVGNQPQHF	TGTGCCAGCAGCAAATCTAAGGGGGAAGTAGGCAATCAGCCCCAGCATTTT
TRBV6-1	.	TRBJ2-5	TRBD2	CANWGGDETQYF	TGTGCCAACTGGGGAGGGGACGAGACCCAGTACTTC
TRBV6-1	.	TRBJ1-1	TRBD1	CASSEDRGPFPAFF	TGTGCCAGCAGCGAGGACAGGGGGCCGTTCCCGGCTTTCTTT
TRBV19	.	TRBJ2-3	.	CASSIRGDTQYF	TGTGCCAGTAGTATAAGGGGAGATACGCAGTATTTT
TRBV18	.	TRBJ1-3	.	CASYASSGNTIYF	TGTGCCAGCTACGCAAGCTCTGGAAACACCATATATTTT
TRBV9	.	TRBJ2-7	.	CASSTSGDNEQYF	TGTGCCAGCAGCACTTCGGGGGACAACGAGCAGTACTTC
TRBV7-9	.	TRBJ2-7	.	CASSSASNTFYEQYF	TGTGCCAGCAGCTCCGCCAGTAACACCTTCTACGAGCAGTACTTC
TRBV19	.	TRBJ2-1	TRBD2	CASTPGLAGNNEQFF	TGTGCCAGTACACCAGGACTAGCGGGGAACAATGAGCAGTTCTTC
TRBV10-3	.	TRBJ1-4	TRBD1	CAISEPGTDNEKLFF	TGTGCCATCAGTGAGCCCGGGACAGATAATGAAAAACTGTTTTTT